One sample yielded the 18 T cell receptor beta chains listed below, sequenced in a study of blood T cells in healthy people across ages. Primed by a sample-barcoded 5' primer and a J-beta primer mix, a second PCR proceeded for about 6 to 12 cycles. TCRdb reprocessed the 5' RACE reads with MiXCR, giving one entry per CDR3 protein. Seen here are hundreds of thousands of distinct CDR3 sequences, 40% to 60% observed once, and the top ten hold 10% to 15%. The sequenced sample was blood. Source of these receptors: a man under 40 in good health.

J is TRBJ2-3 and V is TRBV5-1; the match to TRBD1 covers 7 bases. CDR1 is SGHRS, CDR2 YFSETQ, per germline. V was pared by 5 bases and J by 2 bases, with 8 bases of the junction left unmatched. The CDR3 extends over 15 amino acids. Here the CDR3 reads CASRKGGQLTDTQYF. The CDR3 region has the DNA TGCGCCAGCAGGAAAGGGGGCCAGCTCACAGATACGCAGTATTTT.

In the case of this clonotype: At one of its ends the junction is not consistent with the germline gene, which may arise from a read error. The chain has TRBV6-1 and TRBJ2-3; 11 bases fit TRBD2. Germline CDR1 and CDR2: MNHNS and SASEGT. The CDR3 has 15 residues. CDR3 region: CARSMTSGALDTQYF. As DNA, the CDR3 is TGTGCCCGCAGCATGACTAGCGGGGCCCTTGATACGCAGTATTTT.

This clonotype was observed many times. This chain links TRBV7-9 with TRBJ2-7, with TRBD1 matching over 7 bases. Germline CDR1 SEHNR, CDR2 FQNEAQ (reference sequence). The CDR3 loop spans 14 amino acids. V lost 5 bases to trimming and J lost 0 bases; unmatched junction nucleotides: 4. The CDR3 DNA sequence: TGTGCCAGCAGCCAGCGACAGGGCTCCTACGAGCAGTACTTC. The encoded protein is CASSQRQGSYEQYF.

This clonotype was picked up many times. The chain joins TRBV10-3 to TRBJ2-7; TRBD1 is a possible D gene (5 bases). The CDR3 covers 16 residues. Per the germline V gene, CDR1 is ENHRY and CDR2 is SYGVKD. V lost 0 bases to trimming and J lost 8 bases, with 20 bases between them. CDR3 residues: CAISESVLMDTVKQYF. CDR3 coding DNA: TGTGCCATCAGTGAGTCTGTATTAATGGACACCGTAAAGCAGTACTTC.

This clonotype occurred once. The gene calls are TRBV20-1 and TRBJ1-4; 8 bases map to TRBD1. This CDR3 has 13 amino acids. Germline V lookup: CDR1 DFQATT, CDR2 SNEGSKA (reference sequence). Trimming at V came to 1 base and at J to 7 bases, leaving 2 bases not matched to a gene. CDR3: CSARVQGAEKLFF. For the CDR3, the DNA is TGCAGTGCTAGAGTTCAGGGGGCTGAAAAACTGTTTTTT.

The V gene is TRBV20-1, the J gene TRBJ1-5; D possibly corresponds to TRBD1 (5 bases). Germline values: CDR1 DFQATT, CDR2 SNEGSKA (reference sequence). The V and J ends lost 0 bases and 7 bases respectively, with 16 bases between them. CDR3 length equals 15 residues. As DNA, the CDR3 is TGCAGTGCTAGAGATGAGATTAGGGACGGCCAGCCCCAGCATTTT. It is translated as CSARDEIRDGQPQHF.

CDR3 in amino acids: CASSVYTSGIEAFF. The DNA of the CDR3 is TGTGCCAGCAGCGTATACACCTCTGGGATTGAAGCTTTCTTT. J is TRBJ1-1 and V is TRBV9; D remains unclear. Trimming removed 1 base from V and 7 bases from J, with 14 bases in between. The CDR3 contains 14 residues. Germline CDR1 reads SGDLS; CDR2 reads YYNGEE.

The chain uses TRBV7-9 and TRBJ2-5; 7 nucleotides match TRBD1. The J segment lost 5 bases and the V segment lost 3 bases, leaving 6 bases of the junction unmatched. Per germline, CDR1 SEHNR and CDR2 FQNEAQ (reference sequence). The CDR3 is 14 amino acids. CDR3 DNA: TGTGCCAGCAGCTTTTTCCAGGGGGAGGAGACCCAGTACTTC. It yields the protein CASSFFQGEETQYF. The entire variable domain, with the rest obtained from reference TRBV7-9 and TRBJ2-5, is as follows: DTGVSQNPRHKITKRGQNVTFRCDPISEHNRLYWYRQTLGQGPEFLTYFQNEAQLEKSRLLSDRFSAERPKGSFSTLEIQRTEQGDSAMYLCASSFFQGEETQYFGPGTRLLVL.

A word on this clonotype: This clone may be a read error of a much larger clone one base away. Written as DNA, the CDR3 is TGCAGCGTTGAGGGCGGGGTAGGAGATGCGCAGTATTTT. Its protein is CSVEGGVGDAQYF. The chain carries TRBV29-1 and TRBJ2-3; possible D gene TRBD2, 6 bases. The V gene's germline CDR1 is SQVTM and CDR2 ANQGSEA. The CDR3 length is 13 residues.

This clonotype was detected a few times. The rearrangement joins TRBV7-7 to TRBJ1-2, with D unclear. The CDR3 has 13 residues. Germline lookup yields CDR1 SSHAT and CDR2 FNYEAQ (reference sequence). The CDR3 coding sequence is TGTGCTAGTAAAGGGCATCCTAACTATGGCTACACCTTC. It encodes CASKGHPNYGYTF. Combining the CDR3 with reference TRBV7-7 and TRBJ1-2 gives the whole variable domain GAGVSQSPRYKVTKRGQDVTLRCDPISSHATLYWYQQALGQGPEFLTYFNYEAQPDKSGLPSDRFSAERPEGSISTLTIQRTEQRDSAMYRCASKGHPNYGYTFGSGTRLTVV.

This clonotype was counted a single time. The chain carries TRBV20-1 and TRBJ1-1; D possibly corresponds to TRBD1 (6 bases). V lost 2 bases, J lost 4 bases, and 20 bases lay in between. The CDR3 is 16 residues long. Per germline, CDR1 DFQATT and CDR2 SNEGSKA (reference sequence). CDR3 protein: CSARSPLLRGSTEAFF. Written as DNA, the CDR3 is TGCAGTGCTAGATCGCCCTTGCTCAGGGGTAGCACTGAAGCTTTCTTT.

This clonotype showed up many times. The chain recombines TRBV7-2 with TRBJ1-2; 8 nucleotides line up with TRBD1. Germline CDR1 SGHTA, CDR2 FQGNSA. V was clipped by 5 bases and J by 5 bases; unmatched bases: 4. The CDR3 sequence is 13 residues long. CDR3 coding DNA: TGTGCCAGCAGCCCTCGACAGGGGTATGGCTACACCTTC. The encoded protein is CASSPRQGYGYTF.

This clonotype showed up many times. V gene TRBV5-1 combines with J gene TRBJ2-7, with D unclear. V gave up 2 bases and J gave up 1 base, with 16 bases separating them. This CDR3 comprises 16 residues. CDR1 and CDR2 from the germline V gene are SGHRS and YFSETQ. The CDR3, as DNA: TGCGCCAGCAGCTTAACATCGTCGGTGGCGTCCTACGAGCAGTACTTC. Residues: CASSLTSSVASYEQYF.

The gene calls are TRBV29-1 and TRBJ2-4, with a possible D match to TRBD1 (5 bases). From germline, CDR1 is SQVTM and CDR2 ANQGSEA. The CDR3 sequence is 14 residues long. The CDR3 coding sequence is TGCAGTGATCAGGGTTTATTAGCCAAAAACATTCAGTACTTC. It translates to CSDQGLLAKNIQYF.

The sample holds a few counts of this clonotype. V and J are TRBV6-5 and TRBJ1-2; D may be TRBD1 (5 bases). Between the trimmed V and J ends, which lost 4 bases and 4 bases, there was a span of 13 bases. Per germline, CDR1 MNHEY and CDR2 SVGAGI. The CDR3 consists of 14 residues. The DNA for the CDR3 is TGTGCCAGCAGTTTCGAGGGGTTAGGCTATGGCTACACCTTC. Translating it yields CASSFEGLGYGYTF.

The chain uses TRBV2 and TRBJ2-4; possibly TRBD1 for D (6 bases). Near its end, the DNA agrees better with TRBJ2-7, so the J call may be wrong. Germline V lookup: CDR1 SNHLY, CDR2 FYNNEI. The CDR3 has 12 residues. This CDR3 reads CAGGSGINEQYF. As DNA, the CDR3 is TGTGCCGGGGGCTCAGGGATCAACGAGCAGTACTTC.

CDR3 sequence reads: CSVYPDSDPYEQYF. In DNA, the CDR3 is TGCAGCGTGTACCCGGACAGTGACCCCTACGAGCAGTACTTC. This chain joins TRBV29-1 and TRBJ2-7; weak D call: TRBD1 (6 bases). Per germline, CDR1 SQVTM and CDR2 ANQGSEA. CDR3 length: 14 residues. V was trimmed by 6 bases and J by 2 bases, leaving 17 bases between them.

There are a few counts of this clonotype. CDR3 bases: TGTGCCAGCAGCTTAGGGGCCGACAGGGGAGAAGCTTTCTTT. Amino acids: CASSLGADRGEAFF. V is TRBV7-9 and J is TRBJ1-1; the match to TRBD1 covers 8 bases. The CDR3 consists of 14 residues. Trimming cost V 1 base and J 8 bases; bases outside gene matches: 6. Germline-derived CDR1 and CDR2 are SEHNR and FQNEAQ (reference sequence). Together with reference TRBV7-9 and TRBJ1-1, the CDR3 gives the full variable domain: DTGVSQNPRHKITKRGQNVTFRCDPISEHNRLYWYRQTLGQGPEFLTYFQNEAQLEKSRLLSDRFSAERPKGSFSTLEIQRTEQGDSAMYLCASSLGADRGEAFFGQGTRLTVV.